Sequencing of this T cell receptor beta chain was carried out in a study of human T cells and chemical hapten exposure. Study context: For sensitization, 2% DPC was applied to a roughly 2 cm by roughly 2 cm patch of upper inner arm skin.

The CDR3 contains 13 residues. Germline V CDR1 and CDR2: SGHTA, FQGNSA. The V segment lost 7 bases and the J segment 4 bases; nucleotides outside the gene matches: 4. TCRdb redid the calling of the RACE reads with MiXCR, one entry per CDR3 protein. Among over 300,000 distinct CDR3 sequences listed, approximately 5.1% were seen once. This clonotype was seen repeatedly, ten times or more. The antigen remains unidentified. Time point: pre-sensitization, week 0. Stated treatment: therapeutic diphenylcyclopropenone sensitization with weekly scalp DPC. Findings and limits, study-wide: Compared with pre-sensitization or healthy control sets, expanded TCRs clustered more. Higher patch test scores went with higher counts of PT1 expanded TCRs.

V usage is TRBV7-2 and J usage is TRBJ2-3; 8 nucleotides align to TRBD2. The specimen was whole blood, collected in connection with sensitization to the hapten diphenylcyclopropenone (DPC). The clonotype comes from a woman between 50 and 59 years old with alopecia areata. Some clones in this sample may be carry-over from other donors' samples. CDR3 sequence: CASNGGASDTQYF. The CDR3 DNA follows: TGTGCCAGCAACGGGGGGGCCTCAGATACGCAGTATTTT.